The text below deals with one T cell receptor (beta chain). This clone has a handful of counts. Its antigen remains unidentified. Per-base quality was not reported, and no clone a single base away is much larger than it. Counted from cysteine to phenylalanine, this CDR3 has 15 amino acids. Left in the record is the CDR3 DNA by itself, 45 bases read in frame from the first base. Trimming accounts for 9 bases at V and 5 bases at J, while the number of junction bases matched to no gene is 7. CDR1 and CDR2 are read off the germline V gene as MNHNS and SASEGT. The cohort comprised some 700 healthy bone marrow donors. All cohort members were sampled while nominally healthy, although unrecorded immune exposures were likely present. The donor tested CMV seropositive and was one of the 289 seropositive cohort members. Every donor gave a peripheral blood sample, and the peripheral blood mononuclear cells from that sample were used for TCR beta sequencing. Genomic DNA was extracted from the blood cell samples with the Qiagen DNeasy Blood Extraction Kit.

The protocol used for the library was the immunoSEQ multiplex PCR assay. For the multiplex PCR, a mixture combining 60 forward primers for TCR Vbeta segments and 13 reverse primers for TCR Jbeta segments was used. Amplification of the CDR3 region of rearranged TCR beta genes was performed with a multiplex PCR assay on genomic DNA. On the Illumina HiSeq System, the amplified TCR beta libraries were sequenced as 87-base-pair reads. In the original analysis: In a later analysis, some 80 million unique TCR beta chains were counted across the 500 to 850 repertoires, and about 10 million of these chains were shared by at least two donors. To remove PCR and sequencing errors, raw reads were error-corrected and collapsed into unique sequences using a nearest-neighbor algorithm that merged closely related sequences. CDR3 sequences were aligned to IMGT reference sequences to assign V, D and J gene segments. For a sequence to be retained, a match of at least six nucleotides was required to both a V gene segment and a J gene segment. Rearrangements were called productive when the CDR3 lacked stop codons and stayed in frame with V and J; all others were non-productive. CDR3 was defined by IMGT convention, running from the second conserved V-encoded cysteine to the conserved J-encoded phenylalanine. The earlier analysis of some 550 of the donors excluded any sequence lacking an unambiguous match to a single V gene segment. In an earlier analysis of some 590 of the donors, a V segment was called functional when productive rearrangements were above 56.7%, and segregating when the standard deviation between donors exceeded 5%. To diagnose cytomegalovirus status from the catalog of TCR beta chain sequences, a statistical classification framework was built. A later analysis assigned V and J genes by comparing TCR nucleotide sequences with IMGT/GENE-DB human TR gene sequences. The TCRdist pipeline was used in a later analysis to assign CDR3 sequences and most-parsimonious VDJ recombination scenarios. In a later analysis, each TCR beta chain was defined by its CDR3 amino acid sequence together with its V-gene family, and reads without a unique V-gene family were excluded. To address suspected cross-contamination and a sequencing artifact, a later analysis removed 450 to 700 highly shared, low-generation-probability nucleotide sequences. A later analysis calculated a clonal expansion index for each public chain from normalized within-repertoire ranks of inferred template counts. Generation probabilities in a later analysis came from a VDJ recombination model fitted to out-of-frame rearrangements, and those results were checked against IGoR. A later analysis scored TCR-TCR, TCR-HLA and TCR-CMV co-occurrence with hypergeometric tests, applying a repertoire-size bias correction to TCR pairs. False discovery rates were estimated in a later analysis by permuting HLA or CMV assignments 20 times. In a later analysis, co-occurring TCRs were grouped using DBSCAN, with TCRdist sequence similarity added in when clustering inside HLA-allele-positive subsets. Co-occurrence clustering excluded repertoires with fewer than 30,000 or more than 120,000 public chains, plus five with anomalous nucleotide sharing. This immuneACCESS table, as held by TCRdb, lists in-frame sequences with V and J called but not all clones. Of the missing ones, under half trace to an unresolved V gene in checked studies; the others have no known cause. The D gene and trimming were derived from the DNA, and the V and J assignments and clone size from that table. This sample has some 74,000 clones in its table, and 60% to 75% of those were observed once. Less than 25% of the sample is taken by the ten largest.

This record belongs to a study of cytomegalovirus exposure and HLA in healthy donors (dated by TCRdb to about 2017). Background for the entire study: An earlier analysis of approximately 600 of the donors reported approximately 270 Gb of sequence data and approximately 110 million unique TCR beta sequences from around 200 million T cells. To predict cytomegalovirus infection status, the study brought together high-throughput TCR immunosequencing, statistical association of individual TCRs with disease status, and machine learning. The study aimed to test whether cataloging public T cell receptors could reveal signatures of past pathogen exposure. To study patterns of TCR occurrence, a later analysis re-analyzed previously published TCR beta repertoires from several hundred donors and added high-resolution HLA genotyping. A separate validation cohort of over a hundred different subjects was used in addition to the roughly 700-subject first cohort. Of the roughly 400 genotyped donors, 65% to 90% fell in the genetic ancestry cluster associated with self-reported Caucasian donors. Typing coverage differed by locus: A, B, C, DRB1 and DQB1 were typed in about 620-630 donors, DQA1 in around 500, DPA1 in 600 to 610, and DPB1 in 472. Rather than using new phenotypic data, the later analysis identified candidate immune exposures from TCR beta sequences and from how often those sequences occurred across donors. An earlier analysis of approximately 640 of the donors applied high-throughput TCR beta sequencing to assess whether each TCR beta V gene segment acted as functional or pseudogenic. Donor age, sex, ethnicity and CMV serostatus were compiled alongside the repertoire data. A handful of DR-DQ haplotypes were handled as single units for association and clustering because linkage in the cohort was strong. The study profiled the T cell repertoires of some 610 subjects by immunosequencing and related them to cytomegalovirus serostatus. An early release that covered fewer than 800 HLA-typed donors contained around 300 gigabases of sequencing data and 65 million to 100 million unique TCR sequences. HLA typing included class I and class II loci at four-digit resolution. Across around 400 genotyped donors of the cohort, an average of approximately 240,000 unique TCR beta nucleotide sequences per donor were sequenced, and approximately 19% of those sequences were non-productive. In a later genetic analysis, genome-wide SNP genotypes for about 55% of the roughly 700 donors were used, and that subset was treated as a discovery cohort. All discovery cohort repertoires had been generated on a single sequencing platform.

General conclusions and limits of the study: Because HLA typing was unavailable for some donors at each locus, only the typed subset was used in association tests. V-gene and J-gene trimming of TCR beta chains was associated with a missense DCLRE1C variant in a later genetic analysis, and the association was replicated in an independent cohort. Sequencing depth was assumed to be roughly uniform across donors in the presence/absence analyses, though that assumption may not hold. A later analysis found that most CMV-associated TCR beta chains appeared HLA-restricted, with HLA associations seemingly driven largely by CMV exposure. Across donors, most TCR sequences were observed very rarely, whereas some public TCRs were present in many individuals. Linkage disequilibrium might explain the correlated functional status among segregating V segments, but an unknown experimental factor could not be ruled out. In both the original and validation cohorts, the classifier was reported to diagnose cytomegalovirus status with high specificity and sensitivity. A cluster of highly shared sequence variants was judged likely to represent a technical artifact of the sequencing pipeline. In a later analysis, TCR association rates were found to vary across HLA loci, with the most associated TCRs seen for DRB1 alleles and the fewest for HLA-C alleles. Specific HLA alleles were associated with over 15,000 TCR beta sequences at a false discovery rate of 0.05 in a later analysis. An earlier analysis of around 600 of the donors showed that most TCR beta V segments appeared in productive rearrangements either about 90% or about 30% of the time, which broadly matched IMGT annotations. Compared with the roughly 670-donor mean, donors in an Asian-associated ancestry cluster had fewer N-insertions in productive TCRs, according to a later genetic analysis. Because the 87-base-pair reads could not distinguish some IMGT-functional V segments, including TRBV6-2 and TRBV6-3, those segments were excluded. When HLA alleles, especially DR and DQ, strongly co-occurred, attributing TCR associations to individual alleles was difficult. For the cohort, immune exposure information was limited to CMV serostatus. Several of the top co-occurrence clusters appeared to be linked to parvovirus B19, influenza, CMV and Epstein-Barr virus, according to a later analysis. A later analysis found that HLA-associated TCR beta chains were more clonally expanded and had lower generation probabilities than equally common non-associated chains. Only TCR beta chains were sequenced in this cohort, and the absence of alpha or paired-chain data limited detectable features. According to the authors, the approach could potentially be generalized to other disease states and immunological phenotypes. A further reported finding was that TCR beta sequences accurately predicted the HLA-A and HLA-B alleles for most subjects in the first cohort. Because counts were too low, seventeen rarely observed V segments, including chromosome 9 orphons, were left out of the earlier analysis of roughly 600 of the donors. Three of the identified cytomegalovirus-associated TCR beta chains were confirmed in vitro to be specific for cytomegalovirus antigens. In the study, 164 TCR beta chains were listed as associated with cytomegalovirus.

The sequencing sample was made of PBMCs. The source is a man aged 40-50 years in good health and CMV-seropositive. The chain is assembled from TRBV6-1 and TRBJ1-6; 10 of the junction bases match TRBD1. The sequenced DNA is TGTGCCAGTTCTAAAGGGACAGGGGATAATTCACCCCTCCACTTT. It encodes CASSKGTGDNSPLHF.